This TCR beta chain was sequenced in a study of blood T cells in healthy people across ages. Study observations and caveats: Estimated diversity across one million T cells was deemed an underestimate.

This clonotype was counted a single time. Its target is unknown. The CDR3 runs 15 residues. Germline V CDR1 and CDR2: LGHDT, YNNKEL (reference sequence). Trimming took off 1 base at V and 6 bases at J, with 16 bases between the two ends. Sample-barcoded 5' priming and a J-beta primer mix drove a second PCR of roughly 6 to 12 cycles. TCRdb used MiXCR to reprocess the 5' RACE reads, holding one entry per CDR3 protein. The repertoire has hundreds of thousands of distinct CDR3 sequences, roughly a quarter of them found once; the top ten carry approximately 3.3%. PBMCs, at least 6 million per sample, were isolated. This same sample was also part of a study on T cells of mothers and their children.

The clonotype originates from a boy between 2 and 10 years old in good health. The sequencing input was blood. The chain is built from TRBV3-1 and TRBJ2-7; D might be TRBD1 (5 bases). In DNA form, the CDR3 reads TGTGCCAGCAGCCAAGGGCCAGGGCATGTGGGCGAGCAGTACTTC. It translates to CASSQGPGHVGEQYF.